Listed below are T cell receptor beta chains from one sample, sequenced in a study of cytomegalovirus exposure and HLA in healthy donors. Using immunoSEQ multiplex PCR, the repertoire was profiled, and TCRdb retains in-frame clones only, with some absent. The sample data list tens of thousands of clones. Material: PBMCs. The receptors stem from a middle-aged man in good health and CMV-seronegative. CDR3s include the opening cysteine and the closing phenylalanine or tryptophan. Fields, in order: D gene, J gene, V gene, CDR3 protein, CDR3 DNA. A D gene is named only where the DNA matches it firmly.

TRBD1 | TRBJ1-2 | TRBV5-1 | CASSLGAGGNYGYTF | TGCGCCAGCAGCTTGGGGGCAGGGGGCAACTATGGCTACACCTTC
TRBD1 | TRBJ2-1 | TRBV25-1 | CASSITGAYEQFF | TGTGCCAGCAGTATTACAGGGGCCTATGAGCAGTTCTTC
TRBD2 | TRBJ2-1 | TRBV30 | CAWIHGDGGDYNEQFF | TGTGCCTGGATCCACGGGGACGGGGGGGATTACAATGAGCAGTTCTTC
- | TRBJ1-2 | TRBV28 | CASSSHGVVYGYTF | TGTGCCAGCAGTTCTCATGGAGTGGTTTATGGCTACACCTTC
- | TRBJ1-2 | TRBV7-2 | CASSPLGGAEGYTF | TGTGCCAGCAGCCCCTTAGGGGGGGCTGAAGGCTACACCTTC
- | TRBJ1-2 | TRBV5-1 | CASSIPTGGYTF | TGCGCCAGCAGCATACCGACAGGCGGCTACACCTTC
TRBD2 | TRBJ2-7 | TRBV7-2 | CASSPGGWTSDEQYF | TGTGCCAGCAGCCCTGGGGGATGGACTAGCGACGAGCAGTACTTC
- | TRBJ1-1 | TRBV5-4 | CASSLYGGNTEAFF | TGTGCCAGCAGCTTGTACGGAGGGAACACTGAAGCTTTCTTT
- | TRBJ1-1 | TRBV7-2 | CASQAGAHVAETFF | TGTGCCAGCCAGGCGGGGGCTCATGTTGCTGAAACTTTCTTT
- | TRBJ2-7 | TRBV5-6 | CASSLSGEQYF | TGTGCCAGCAGCTTGTCCGGCGAGCAGTACTTC